The 7 T cell receptor beta chains reported below all come from one sample, sequenced in a study of CD8 T cells in Susac syndrome. cDNA came from roughly 0.47 to 1 ug RNA primed by random hexamers. TCRdb passed the immunoSEQ multiplex PCR reads through MiXCR, listing each CDR3 protein once. The sample holds about 200,000 distinct CDR3 sequences, roughly 96% seen once. Material: CD4+ T cells from PBMCs. These receptors all stem from a human donor in good health.

The chain's CDR3 is CSAAGTSAHNEQFF. CDR3 nucleotide sequence: TGCAGTGCTGCCGGGACTAGCGCCCACAATGAGCAGTTCTTC. This chain links TRBV20-1 with TRBJ2-1; 10 nucleotides line up with TRBD2. The V segment lost 5 bases and the J segment 5 bases; nucleotides outside the gene matches: 6. CDR1 is DFQATT, CDR2 SNEGSKA, per germline (reference sequence). This CDR3 comprises 14 residues.

The V call is TRBV24-1, the J call TRBJ2-2, with D hard to call. The CDR3 runs 14 residues. The germline V gene encodes CDR1 KGHDR and CDR2 SFDVKD. The V gene lost 4 bases and the J gene lost 1 base, with 6 bases spanning the gap. The CDR3 DNA sequence: TGTGCCACCAGTGAAATGCGGAACACCGGGGAGCTGTTTTTT. Protein: CATSEMRNTGELFF.

DNA for the CDR3: TGTGCCTGGAGTAAAAACAGGGGGGAGCAAGAGACCCAGTACTTC. Its protein product is CAWSKNRGEQETQYF. This chain uses TRBV30 with TRBJ2-5; 8 bases agree with TRBD1. CDR3 length equals 15 residues. CDR1 is GTSNPN and CDR2 is SVGIG in the germline V gene (reference sequence). V lost 2 bases to trimming and J lost 2 bases; unmatched junction nucleotides: 7.

The V and J genes are TRBV7-8 and TRBJ2-1; D is ambiguous. Germline lookup yields CDR1 SGHVS and CDR2 FQNEAQ. V lost 5 bases, J lost 5 bases, and 10 bases lay in between. This CDR3 is built from 13 residues. The CDR3 DNA follows: TGTGCCAGCAGCCCTACATTCCACAATGAGCAGTTCTTC. It specifies CASSPTFHNEQFF.

The rearrangement joins TRBV20-1 to TRBJ2-1; 8 nucleotides align to TRBD1. The CDR3 consists of 17 residues. Germline V gives CDR1 DFQATT, CDR2 SNEGSKA (reference sequence). The V segment lost 3 bases and the J segment 0 bases; nucleotides outside the gene matches: 10. In DNA form, the CDR3 reads TGCAGTGCTAGCCCCCGGACAGGGTCGGGCTCCTACAATGAGCAGTTCTTC. Translated, it gives CSASPRTGSGSYNEQFF.

Only one count was recorded for this clonotype. This rearrangement joins TRBV29-1 to TRBJ2-3; 11 bases are shared with TRBD2. The CDR3 has 17 residues. CDR1 is SQVTM and CDR2 is ANQGSEA in the germline V gene. V was pared by 0 bases and J by 2 bases, with 7 bases of the junction left unmatched. The CDR3 here is CSVEDQASGRTTDTQYF. CDR3 coding DNA: TGCAGCGTTGAAGATCAGGCTAGCGGGAGGACCACAGATACGCAGTATTTT.

This sequence joins TRBV29-1 and TRBJ1-2, with a tentative D call TRBD1 (5 bases). CDR1 and CDR2 (germline): SQVTM, ANQGSEA. Between the trimmed V and J ends, which lost 0 bases and 8 bases, there was a span of 13 bases. The CDR3 sequence is 13 residues long. CDR3 in DNA: TGCAGCGTTGAAGATGGACACCGTAGCGGCTACACCTTC. This sequence encodes CSVEDGHRSGYTF.